The entry below gives a single TCR beta chain sequence along with its context. As originally analysed: Quantification of nucleated cells was approximated via reference gene primer amplification. Only in-frame clones appear in the TCRdb table, and some are missing; sequencing was by immunoSEQ multiplex PCR. V, J and clone size are those of that table, while D and trimming were read from the DNA. This sample carries about 33,000 clones, around 73% of them seen once, and the ten largest clones take over 15%. Germline loops: CDR1 KGHDR, CDR2 SFDVKD. Trimming pared 4 bases from V and 1 base from J, leaving 3 bases between. This CDR3 has 12 residues. The data are from a study of blood T cell repertoires in COVID-19. Looking at the study overall: Material from acute and convalescent COVID-19 was sourced from the United States, Italy and Spain. T cells, B-cell-depleted T cells, or PBMCs provided the cDNA or gDNA that served as material.

Sample: peripheral blood. V gene TRBV24-1 combines with J gene TRBJ1-2; D is ambiguous. The source of this sequence is a man between 65 and 80 years old with acute or convalescent COVID-19. The DNA for the CDR3 is TGTGCCACCAGTGACTATAACTATGGCTACACCTTC. It translates to CATSDYNYGYTF.